What follows are 3 T cell receptor beta chains derived from one specimen sequenced in a study of blood T cell repertoires in COVID-19 (TCRdb year 2020). Libraries were made using the immunoSEQ multiplex PCR assay. TCRdb limited this immuneACCESS table to in-frame rearrangements with V and J called. A share of clones is missing; checked studies link under half to unresolved V genes, and the rest is unexplained. Counted in this sample were approximately 390,000 clones; almost 90% of them appeared once. Of the sample, 6% to 7.5% falls within the top ten clones. Sequenced sample: peripheral blood. The receptors derive from a man aged 18 to 35 with active or convalescent COVID-19.

This rearrangement joins TRBV3-1 (or the pseudogene TRBV3-2) to TRBJ2-5, with D unclear. Between the trimmed V and J ends, which lost 3 bases and 2 bases, there was a span of 22 bases. The length of the CDR3 is 18 residues. The V gene's germline CDR1 is LGHDT and CDR2 YNNKEL (reference sequence). The chain's CDR3 is CASSHAQRVELRQETQYF. The CDR3 bases are TGTGCCAGCAGCCACGCCCAACGGGTAGAGCTTAGGCAAGAGACCCAGTACTTC.

The chain carries TRBV27 and TRBJ1-6; 7 positions match TRBD1. The CDR3 length is 15 residues. Germline V gives CDR1 MNHEY, CDR2 SMNVEV (reference sequence). V lost 10 bases to trimming and J lost 6 bases; unmatched junction nucleotides: 12. CDR3 bases: TGTGCCACCAAGCTCGGGACAGTTACTAATTCACCCCTCCACTTT. Encoded protein: CATKLGTVTNSPLHF.

The V and J genes are TRBV5-6 and TRBJ2-7, with a weak D call TRBD1 (6 bases). The CDR3 consists of 15 residues. Germline V lookup: CDR1 SGHDT, CDR2 YYEEEE. V was shortened by 4 bases and J by 5 bases, with 19 bases between the two germline ends. The CDR3 region has the DNA TGTGCCAGCAGCCCGGAACCTGTGGGGGCCCACGAGCAGTACTTC. Its translation is CASSPEPVGAHEQYF.